These 21 T cell receptor beta chains originate from one sample sequenced in a study of beta chain features in type 1 diabetes. Study observations and caveats: Shortening that was moderate but significant affected the TCRB CDR3s of Type 1 diabetes patients in all four CD4+ subsets.

Every bit of the isolated RNA underwent reverse transcription, so sequencing read expressed TCRB transcripts. Method: immunoSEQ multiplex PCR; TCRdb's copy keeps in-frame clones and lacks some. Seen here are 500,000 to 650,000 clones, 12% observed once, and the top ten hold roughly 0.11%. Their specific antigens are unknown. Source material: naive CD4+ T cells from blood. The receptors were sampled from a man aged 25 to 45 with type 1 diabetes.

This clone was observed a few times. The chain employs TRBV2 and TRBJ1-5, with D possibly matching TRBD1 (6 bases). Trimming cost V 7 bases and J 2 bases, with 12 bases left between them. The CDR3 sequence is 14 residues long. Looked up from germline, CDR1 is SNHLY and CDR2 is FYNNEI. The CDR3 DNA sequence: TGTGCCAGCACCCCAAGACAGGGCAATCAGCCCCAGCATTTT. This codes for CASTPRQGNQPQHF. The full variable domain, its missing parts supplied by reference TRBV2 and TRBJ1-5, is EPEVTQTPSHQVTQMGQEVILRCVPISNHLYFYWYRQILGQKVEFLVSFYNNEISEKSEIFDDQFSVERPDGSNFTLKIRSTKLEDSAMYFCASTPRQGNQPQHFGDGTRLSIL.

This clone appeared a few times. The V and J genes are TRBV7-2 and TRBJ2-7; no clear D. V was pared by 5 bases and J by 2 bases, with 13 bases between. Germline V gene data show CDR1 as SGHTA and CDR2 as FQGNSA. The CDR3 runs to 14 residues. The CDR3 reads CASSRLVGTYEQYF. The CDR3 DNA sequence: TGTGCCAGCAGCCGTCTCGTTGGTACCTACGAGCAGTACTTC.

The chain recombines TRBV6-6 with TRBJ2-1; D is possibly TRBD1 or TRBD2 (5 bases each). V lost 7 bases, J lost 10 bases, and 11 bases lay in between. Germline CDR1 MNHNY, CDR2 SVGAGI (reference sequence). This CDR3 comprises 11 residues. CDR3 coding DNA: TGTGCCAGCACCCCGGGACGGGAGCAGTTCTTC. It specifies CASTPGREQFF.

CDR3 nucleotide sequence: TGCGCCAGCACCCCGGGGGCGGAAGGCTTCACAGATACGCAGTATTTT. It is translated as CASTPGAEGFTDTQYF. The J gene is TRBJ2-3, the V gene TRBV5-1, with D perhaps being TRBD1 or TRBD2 (6 bases each). Germline CDR1 SGHRS, CDR2 YFSETQ. V lost 6 bases and J 2 bases, leaving 19 bases between the germline ends. The CDR3 totals 16 residues.

The V call is TRBV5-1, the J call TRBJ2-5; D call uncertain. Germline-derived CDR1 and CDR2 are SGHRS and YFSETQ. The ends were cut back, 0 bases at V and 5 bases at J, with 11 bases in the middle. The CDR3 extends over 14 amino acids. This CDR3 is CASSLAGHEETQYF. The CDR3 DNA is TGCGCCAGCAGCTTGGCCGGGCACGAGGAGACCCAGTACTTC.

This clone was recorded a few times. The chain employs TRBV18 and TRBJ1-1; 8 bases align to TRBD1. This CDR3 is 14 amino acids long. Germline lookup yields CDR1 KGHSH and CDR2 LQKENI. The V gene end was trimmed by 8 bases and the J gene end by 1 base; junction bases not matched to a gene: 6. This CDR3 is CASRQGRANTEAFF. CDR3 sequence (DNA): TGTGCCAGCCGACAGGGGCGGGCGAACACTGAAGCTTTCTTT.

The chain links TRBV7-2 to TRBJ1-6, with unresolved D. CDR1 and CDR2 from the germline V gene are SGHTA and FQGNSA. The CDR3 has 14 amino acids. Deletions cut 6 bases from V and 8 bases from J, with 14 bases between. In DNA, the CDR3 is TGTGCCAGCAGTTCTCAGGAATTCCATTCACCCCTCCACTTT. Protein sequence: CASSSQEFHSPLHF.

The chain carries TRBV2 and TRBJ1-5; 7 nucleotides agree with TRBD1. The CDR3 consists of 13 residues. Germline lookup yields CDR1 SNHLY and CDR2 FYNNEI. Germline trimming cut 10 bases from V and 5 bases from J; bases unmatched to any gene: 8. The DNA for the CDR3 is TGTGCCACCCGAGACAGGGCCCATCAGCCCCAGCATTTT. Amino acid sequence: CATRDRAHQPQHF.

The V call is TRBV9, the J call TRBJ1-2; D not resolved. Trimming shortened V by 0 bases and J by 7 bases, and 10 bases separated the two germline ends. The CDR3 has 13 amino acids. Germline CDR1 reads SGDLS; CDR2 reads YYNGEE. The CDR3 nucleotides are TGTGCCAGCAGCGTAGAGCCCACGGGTGGCTACACCTTC. Its protein product is CASSVEPTGGYTF.

This clone was counted a few times. The chain uses TRBV28 and TRBJ2-3; TRBD2 matches 9 bases. This CDR3 region has 16 residues. CDR1 is MDHEN, CDR2 SYDVKM, per germline. Trimming cost V 5 bases and J 6 bases; bases outside gene matches: 12. CDR3 coding DNA: TGTGCCAGCAGTCCCCCCTTAGGAAGCGGGGGGGATACGCAGTATTTT. It specifies CASSPPLGSGGDTQYF.

There are a few counts of this clone. The gene calls are TRBV18 and TRBJ1-4; D is unclear. V lost 2 bases and J lost 6, with 7 bases in between. CDR1 and CDR2 from the germline V gene are KGHSH and LQKENI. The CDR3 covers 13 residues. The CDR3 region is CASSPGLDEKLFF. The CDR3 DNA reads as TGTGCCAGCTCACCAGGGCTGGATGAAAAACTGTTTTTT.

DNA of the CDR3: TGTGCCAGCAGTGATGAAGGGTCTGAGCAGTTCTTC. Encoded protein: CASSDEGSEQFF. The V call is TRBV2, the J call TRBJ2-1; D unclear. The CDR3 totals 12 residues. Germline V gene data show CDR1 as SNHLY and CDR2 as FYNNEI. Trimming shortened V by 3 bases and J by 9 bases, and 9 bases separated the two germline ends.

This clone was counted between two and nine times. The V gene is TRBV9, the J gene TRBJ1-3; possible D gene TRBD1, 6 bases. The CDR3 contains 16 residues. V shed 4 bases and J shed 1 base, with 15 bases lying between them. The germline gives CDR1 SGDLS, CDR2 YYNGEE. CDR3 sequence: CASSLTGSGSGNTIYF. Written as DNA, the CDR3 is TGTGCCAGCAGCTTAACAGGGTCAGGGTCTGGAAACACCATATATTTT.

The rearrangement joins TRBV4-2 to TRBJ2-3, with D possibly matching TRBD2 (5 bases). There are 17 residues in the CDR3. V was pared by 1 base and J by 1 base, with 15 bases between. CDR1 and CDR2 from the germline V gene are LGHNA and YNFKEQ. The CDR3 loop reads CASSQGSRSEGTDTQYF. DNA for the CDR3: TGTGCCAGCAGCCAAGGAAGCCGTAGCGAAGGCACAGATACGCAGTATTTT.

The J gene is TRBJ2-7, the V gene TRBV2; possibly TRBD1 for D (6 bases). Germline V gives CDR1 SNHLY, CDR2 FYNNEI. This CDR3 comprises 15 residues. The V end lost 3 bases, the J end lost 3 bases, and 15 bases lay between the germline ends. CDR3 residues: CASSDKLGDIYEQYF. CDR3 nucleotides: TGTGCCAGCAGTGATAAGTTAGGGGACATCTACGAGCAGTACTTC.

The CDR3 DNA sequence: TGTGCCTGGAGGGACGGGGGACACTACAATGAGCAGTTCTTC. Amino acid sequence: CAWRDGGHYNEQFF. The rearrangement links TRBV30 to TRBJ2-1; TRBD1 or TRBD2 may be the D gene (6 bases each). The length of the CDR3 is 14 residues. Trimming took off 3 bases at V and 3 bases at J, with 12 bases between the two ends. Germline loops: CDR1 GTSNPN, CDR2 SVGIG (reference sequence).

The genes are TRBV11-2 and TRBJ2-2; no firm D call. The CDR3 totals 13 residues. V lost 2 bases and J 6 bases, leaving 7 bases between the germline ends. In germline, CDR1 is SGHAT, CDR2 FQNNGV. The chain's CDR3 is CASSLLPAGELFF. CDR3 DNA: TGTGCCAGCAGCTTATTGCCGGCCGGGGAGCTGTTTTTT. Variable domain in full (rest from reference TRBV11-2 and TRBJ2-2): EAGVAQSPRYKIIEKRQSVAFWCNPISGHATLYWYQQILGQGPKLLIQFQNNGVVDDSQLPKDRFSAERLKGVDSTLKIQPAKLEDSAVYLCASSLLPAGELFFGEGSRLTVL.

This clone was picked up a small number of times. The J gene is TRBJ1-2, the V gene TRBV28; 9 bases fit TRBD1. The CDR3 is 12 amino acids. Germline CDR1 is MDHEN and CDR2 is SYDVKM. The junction had 3 bases not matched to a gene; V was cut back by 8 bases and J by 5 bases. CDR3 sequence: CASGGQGYGYTF. The CDR3 bases are TGTGCCAGCGGGGGACAGGGATATGGCTACACCTTC.

The chain carries TRBV5-1 and TRBJ1-1; D is unresolved. CDR1 is SGHRS and CDR2 is YFSETQ in the germline V gene. With 3 bases removed from V and 8 bases from J, the gap between germline ends came to 20 bases. CDR3 size: 15 residues. The DNA for the CDR3 is TGCGCCAGCAGCTCGAAAGGTTTTGGGGTGGAGGAAGCTTTCTTT. It yields the protein CASSSKGFGVEEAFF.

The genes are TRBV5-1 and TRBJ2-2; D not resolved. With 0 bases removed from V and 5 bases from J, the gap between germline ends came to 2 bases. The CDR3 loop spans 12 amino acids. From germline, CDR1 is SGHRS and CDR2 YFSETQ. The DNA for the CDR3 is TGCGCCAGCAGCTTGGAAACCGGGGAGCTGTTTTTT. Translating gives CASSLETGELFF.

This clone was found a few times. The V call is TRBV25-1, the J call TRBJ1-1; tentative D call: TRBD1 (5 bases). The CDR3 extends over 16 amino acids. CDR1 is MGHDK, CDR2 SYGVNS, per germline. V lost 3 bases and J lost 6, with 20 bases in between. In nucleotides, the CDR3 is TGTGCCAGCAGTGATTCAGGCCTGGGGGGGAGCCCTGAAGCTTTCTTT. This encodes CASSDSGLGGSPEAFF.